The clone carrying this T cell receptor beta chain was observed a few times. The antigen remains unidentified. V gave up 6 bases and J gave up 5 bases, with 17 bases separating them. Germline lookup yields CDR1 DFQATT and CDR2 SNEGSKA (reference sequence). CDR3 length: 15 residues. This specimen comes from a study of T cell repertoires in cytomegalovirus infection. Study in general: CMV epitopes that were recently identified and HLA-C-restricted were used alongside well-studied HLA-B-restricted ones. Evidence of both CMV infection and a matching HLA type came from public TCR beta signatures. Regarding the study as a whole: Based on cumulative public TCR beta family frequency, carriers of CMV plus the relevant HLA were identified. HLA-C-restricted CMV clonotypes gave the most frequent clonotype in two of eight donors.

MiXCR, run by TCRdb on the reads, gives a single entry per CDR3 protein. The table lists 60,000 to 80,000 distinct CDR3 sequences, around 20% of them singletons, with 65% to 85% in the top ten. The TCR was taken from a human donor in good health (CMV status not recorded). Some clones in this sample may be carry-over from other donors' samples. The gene calls are TRBV20-1 and TRBJ1-6, with a possible D match to TRBD1 (6 bases). Sequenced here: CD8+ T cells from cultured PBMCs, sampled from culture after CMV antigen stimulation. The CDR3 DNA follows: TGCAGTGCACCTTCGGACGGACAGAATAATTCACCCCTCCACTTT. Amino acid sequence: CSAPSDGQNNSPLHF.